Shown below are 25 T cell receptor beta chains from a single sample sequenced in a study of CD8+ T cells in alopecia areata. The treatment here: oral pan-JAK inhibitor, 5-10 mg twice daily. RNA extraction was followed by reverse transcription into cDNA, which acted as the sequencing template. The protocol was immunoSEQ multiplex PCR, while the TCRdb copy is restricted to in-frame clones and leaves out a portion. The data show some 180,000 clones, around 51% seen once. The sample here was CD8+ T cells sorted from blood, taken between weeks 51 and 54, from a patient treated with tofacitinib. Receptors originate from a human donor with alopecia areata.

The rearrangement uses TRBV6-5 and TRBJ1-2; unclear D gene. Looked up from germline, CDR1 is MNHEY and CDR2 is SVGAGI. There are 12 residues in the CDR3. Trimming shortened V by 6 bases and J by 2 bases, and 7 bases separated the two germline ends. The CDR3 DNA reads TGTGCCAGCAGCCCCGACAACTATGGCTACACCTTC. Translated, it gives CASSPDNYGYTF.

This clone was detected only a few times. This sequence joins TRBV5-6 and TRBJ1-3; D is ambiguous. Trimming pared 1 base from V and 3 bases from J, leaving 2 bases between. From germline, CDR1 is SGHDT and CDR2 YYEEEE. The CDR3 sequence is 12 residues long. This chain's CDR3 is CASSLSGNTIYF. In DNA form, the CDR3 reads TGTGCCAGCAGCTTGAGTGGAAACACCATATATTTT.

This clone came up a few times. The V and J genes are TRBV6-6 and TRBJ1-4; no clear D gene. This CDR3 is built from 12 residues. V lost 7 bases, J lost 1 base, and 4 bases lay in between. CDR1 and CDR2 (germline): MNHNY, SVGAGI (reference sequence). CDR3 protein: CASTGTNEKLFF. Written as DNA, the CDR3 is TGTGCCAGCACAGGAACTAATGAAAAACTGTTTTTT.

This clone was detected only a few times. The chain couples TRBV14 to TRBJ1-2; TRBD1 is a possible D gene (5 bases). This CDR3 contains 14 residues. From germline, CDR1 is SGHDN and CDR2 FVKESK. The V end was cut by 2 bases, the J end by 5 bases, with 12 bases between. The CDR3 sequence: CASSQLGLEYGYTF. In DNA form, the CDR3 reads TGTGCCAGCAGCCAACTGGGACTGGAGTATGGCTACACCTTC.

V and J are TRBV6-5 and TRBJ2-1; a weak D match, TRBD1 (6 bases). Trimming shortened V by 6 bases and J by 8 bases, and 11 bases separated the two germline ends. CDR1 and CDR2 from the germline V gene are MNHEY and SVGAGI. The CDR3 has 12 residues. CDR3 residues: CASSPRGYEQFF. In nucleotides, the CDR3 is TGTGCCAGCAGCCCCAGGGGCTATGAGCAGTTCTTC.

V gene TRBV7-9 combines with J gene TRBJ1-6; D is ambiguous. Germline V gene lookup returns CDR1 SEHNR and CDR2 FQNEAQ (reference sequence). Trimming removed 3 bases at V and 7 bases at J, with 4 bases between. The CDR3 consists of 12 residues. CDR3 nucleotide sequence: TGTGCCAGCAGCTTGATCAATTCACCCCTCCACTTT. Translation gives CASSLINSPLHF.

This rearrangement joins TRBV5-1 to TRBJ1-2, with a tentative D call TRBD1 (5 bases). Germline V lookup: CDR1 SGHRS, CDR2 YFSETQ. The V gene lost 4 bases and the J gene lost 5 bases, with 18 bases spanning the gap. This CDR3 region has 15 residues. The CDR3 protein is CASSETFRVGYGYTF. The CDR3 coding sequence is TGCGCCAGCAGCGAGACCTTCAGGGTGGGATATGGCTACACCTTC.

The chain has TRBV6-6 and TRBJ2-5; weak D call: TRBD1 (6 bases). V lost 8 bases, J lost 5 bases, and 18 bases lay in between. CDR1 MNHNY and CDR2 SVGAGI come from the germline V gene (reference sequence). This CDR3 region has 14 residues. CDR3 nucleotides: TGTGCCAGCCTAAGGGGGTCAGTGAGGGAGACCCAGTACTTC. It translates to CASLRGSVRETQYF.

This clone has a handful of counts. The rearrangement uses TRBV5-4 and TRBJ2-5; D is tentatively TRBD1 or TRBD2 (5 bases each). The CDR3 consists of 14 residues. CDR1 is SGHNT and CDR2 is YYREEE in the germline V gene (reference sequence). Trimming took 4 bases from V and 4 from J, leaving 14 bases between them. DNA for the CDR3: TGTGCCAGCAGCCCGGGACGGCACCTAGAGACCCAGTACTTC. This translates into CASSPGRHLETQYF.

CDR3 nucleotides: TGTGCCAGCAGCTACGGACAGACCTTTAATGAGCAGTTCTTC. Translated, it gives CASSYGQTFNEQFF. The chain combines TRBV11-2 with TRBJ2-1, with D possibly matching TRBD1 (6 bases). The germline V gene has CDR1 SGHAT and CDR2 FQNNGV. V lost 4 bases and J lost 7, with 14 bases in between. The CDR3 is made up of 14 amino acids.

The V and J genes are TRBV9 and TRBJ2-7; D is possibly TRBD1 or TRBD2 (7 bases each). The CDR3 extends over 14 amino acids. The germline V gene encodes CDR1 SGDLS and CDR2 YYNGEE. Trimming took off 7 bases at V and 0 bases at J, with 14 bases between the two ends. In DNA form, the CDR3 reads TGTGCCAGCTCTCAGGGGGGGAGCTCCTACGAGCAGTACTTC. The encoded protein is CASSQGGSSYEQYF.

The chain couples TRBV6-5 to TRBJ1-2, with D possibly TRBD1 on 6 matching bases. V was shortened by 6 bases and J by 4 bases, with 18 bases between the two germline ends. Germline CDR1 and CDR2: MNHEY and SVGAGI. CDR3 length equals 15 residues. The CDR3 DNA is TGTGCCAGCAGACCGACCCCAGGGGTTGTCTATGGCTACACCTTC. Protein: CASRPTPGVVYGYTF.

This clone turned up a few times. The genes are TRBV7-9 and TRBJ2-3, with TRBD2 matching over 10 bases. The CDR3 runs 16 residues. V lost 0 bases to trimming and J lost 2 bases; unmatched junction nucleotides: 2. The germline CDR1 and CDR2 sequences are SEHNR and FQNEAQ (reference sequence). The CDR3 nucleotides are TGTGCCAGCAGCTTAGCTAGCGGGGGGCCCACAGATACGCAGTATTTT. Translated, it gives CASSLASGGPTDTQYF.

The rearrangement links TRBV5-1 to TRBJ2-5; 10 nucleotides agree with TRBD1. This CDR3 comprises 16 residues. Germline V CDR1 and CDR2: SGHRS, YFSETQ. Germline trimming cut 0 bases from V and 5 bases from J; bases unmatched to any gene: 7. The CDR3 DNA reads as TGCGCCAGCAGCTTGGCGGGACAGGGGTTAGGGGAGACCCAGTACTTC. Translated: CASSLAGQGLGETQYF. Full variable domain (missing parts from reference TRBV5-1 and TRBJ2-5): KAGVTQTPRYLIKTRGQQVTLSCSPISGHRSVSWYQQTPGQGLQFLFEYFSETQRNKGNFPGRFSGRQFSNSRSEMNVSTLELGDSALYLCASSLAGQGLGETQYFGPGTRLLVL.

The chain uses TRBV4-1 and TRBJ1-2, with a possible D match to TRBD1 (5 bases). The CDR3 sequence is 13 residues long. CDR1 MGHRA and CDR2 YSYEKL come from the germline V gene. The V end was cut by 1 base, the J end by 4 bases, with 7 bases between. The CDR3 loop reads CASSQGGTYGYTF. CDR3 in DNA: TGCGCCAGCAGCCAAGGGGGGACCTATGGCTACACCTTC.

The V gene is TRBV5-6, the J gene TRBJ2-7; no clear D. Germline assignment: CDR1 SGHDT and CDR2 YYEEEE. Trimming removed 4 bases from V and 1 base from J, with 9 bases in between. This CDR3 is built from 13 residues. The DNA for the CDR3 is TGTGCCAGCAGCCAGGAGCTATCCTACGAGCAGTACTTC. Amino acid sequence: CASSQELSYEQYF.

This CDR3 is CASSMSRVRADTGELFF. The CDR3 region has the DNA TGTGCCAGCAGTATGTCTCGCGTCAGGGCGGACACCGGGGAGCTGTTTTTT. This chain links TRBV27 with TRBJ2-2; a possible D gene is TRBD1 (5 bases). CDR3 length equals 17 residues. V was clipped by 5 bases and J by 3 bases, with 19 bases between them. Germline V gene data show CDR1 as MNHEY and CDR2 as SMNVEV (reference sequence).

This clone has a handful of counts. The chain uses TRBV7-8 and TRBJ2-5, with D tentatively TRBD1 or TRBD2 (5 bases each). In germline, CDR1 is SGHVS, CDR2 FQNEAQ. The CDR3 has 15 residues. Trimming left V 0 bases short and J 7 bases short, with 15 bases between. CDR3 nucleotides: TGTGCCAGCAGCTTAGCGCAATTATGGGACGGGACCCAGTACTTC. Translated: CASSLAQLWDGTQYF.

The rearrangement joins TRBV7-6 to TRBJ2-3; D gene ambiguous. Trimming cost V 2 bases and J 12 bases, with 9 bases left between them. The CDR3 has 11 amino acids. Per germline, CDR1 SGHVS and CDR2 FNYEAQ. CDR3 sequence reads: CASSLTRQQYF. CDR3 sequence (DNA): TGTGCCAGCAGCTTAACGAGACAACAGTATTTT.

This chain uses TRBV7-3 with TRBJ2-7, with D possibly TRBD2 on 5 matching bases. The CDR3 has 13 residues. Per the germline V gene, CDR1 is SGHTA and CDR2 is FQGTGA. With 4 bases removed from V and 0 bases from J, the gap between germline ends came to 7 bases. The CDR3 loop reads CASSSGSSYEQYF. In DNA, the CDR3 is TGTGCCAGCAGCTCGGGGAGCTCCTACGAGCAGTACTTC.

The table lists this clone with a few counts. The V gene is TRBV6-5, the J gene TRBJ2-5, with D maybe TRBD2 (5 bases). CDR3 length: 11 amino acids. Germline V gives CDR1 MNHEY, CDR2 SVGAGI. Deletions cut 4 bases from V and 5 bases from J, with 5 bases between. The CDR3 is CASSSGETQYF. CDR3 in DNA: TGTGCCAGCAGTTCGGGGGAGACCCAGTACTTC.

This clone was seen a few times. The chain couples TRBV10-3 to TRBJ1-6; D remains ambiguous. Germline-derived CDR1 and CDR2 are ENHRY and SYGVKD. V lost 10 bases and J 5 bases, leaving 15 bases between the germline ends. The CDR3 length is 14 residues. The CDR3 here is CATGSISNNSPLHF. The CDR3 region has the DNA TGTGCCACGGGCAGCATATCAAATAATTCACCCCTCCACTTT.

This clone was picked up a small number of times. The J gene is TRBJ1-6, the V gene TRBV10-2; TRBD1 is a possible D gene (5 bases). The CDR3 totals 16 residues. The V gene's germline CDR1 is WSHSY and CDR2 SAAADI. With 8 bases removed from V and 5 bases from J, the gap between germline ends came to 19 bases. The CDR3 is CASAHPGGGHNSPLHF. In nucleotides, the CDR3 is TGCGCCAGCGCCCATCCTGGTGGGGGTCATAATTCACCCCTCCACTTT.

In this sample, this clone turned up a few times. CDR3 amino acids: CASSLDNRVKNTEAFF. The CDR3 nucleotides are TGCGCCAGCAGCTTGGACAACAGGGTGAAGAACACTGAAGCTTTCTTT. This sequence joins TRBV5-1 and TRBJ1-1; D might be TRBD1 (6 bases). CDR3 size: 16 residues. Per germline, CDR1 SGHRS and CDR2 YFSETQ. Trimming removed 0 bases from V and 1 base from J, with 13 bases in between.

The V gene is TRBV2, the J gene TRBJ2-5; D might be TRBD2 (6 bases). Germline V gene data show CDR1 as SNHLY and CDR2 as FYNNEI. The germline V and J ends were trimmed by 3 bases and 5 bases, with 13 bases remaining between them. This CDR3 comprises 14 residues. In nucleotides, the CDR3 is TGTGCCAGCAGTGAGGAGGGATTAATGGAGACCCAGTACTTC. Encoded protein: CASSEEGLMETQYF. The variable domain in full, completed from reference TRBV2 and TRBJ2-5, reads EPEVTQTPSHQVTQMGQEVILRCVPISNHLYFYWYRQILGQKVEFLVSFYNNEISEKSEIFDDQFSVERPDGSNFTLKIRSTKLEDSAMYFCASSEEGLMETQYFGPGTRLLVL.